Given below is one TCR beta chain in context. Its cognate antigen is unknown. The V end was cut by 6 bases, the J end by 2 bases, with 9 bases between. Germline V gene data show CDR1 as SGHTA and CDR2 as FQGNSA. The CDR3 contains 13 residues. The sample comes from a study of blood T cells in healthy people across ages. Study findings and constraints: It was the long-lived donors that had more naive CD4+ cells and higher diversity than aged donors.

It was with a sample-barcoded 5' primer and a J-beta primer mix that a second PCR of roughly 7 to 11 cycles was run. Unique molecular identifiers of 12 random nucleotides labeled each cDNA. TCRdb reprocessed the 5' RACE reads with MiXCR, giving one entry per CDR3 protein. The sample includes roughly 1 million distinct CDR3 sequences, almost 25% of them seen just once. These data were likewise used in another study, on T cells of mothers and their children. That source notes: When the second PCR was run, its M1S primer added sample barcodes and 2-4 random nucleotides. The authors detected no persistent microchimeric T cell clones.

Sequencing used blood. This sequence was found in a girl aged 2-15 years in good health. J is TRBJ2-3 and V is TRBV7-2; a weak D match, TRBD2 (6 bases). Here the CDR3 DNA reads TGTGCCAGCAGGCGGGAACTCACAGATACGCAGTATTTT. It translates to CASRRELTDTQYF.